The TCR beta chain described here comes from a study of shared clonotypes between healthy human individuals. Deep-level running was used for the assay. TCRdb keeps only in-frame clones here, not all; method: immunoSEQ multiplex PCR. The data contain hundreds of thousands of clones, around 87% of them singletons. This clone was seen a single time. The antigen is undetermined. Donors were healthy HIV-negative adults without recently reported acute infections or vaccinations. The germline gives CDR1 MGHRA, CDR2 YSYEKL. The CDR3 is 20 residues long. The V gene end was trimmed by 6 bases and the J gene end by 1 base; junction bases not matched to a gene: 23. Study-wide points: Blood was the only sampled material, and tissue repertoires likely differ.

This rearrangement joins TRBV4-1 to TRBJ1-2; 7 positions match TRBD1. This sequence originates from a man aged 18 to 30 in good health. Specimen: memory CD8+ T cells sorted from blood. Subset: CD45RO+ cells pooled with CCR7-negative TemRA cells. CDR3 in amino acids: CASSRTFLRDSETFNYGYTF. For the CDR3, the DNA is TGCGCCAGCAGTCGTACTTTTCTCCGGGACAGCGAAACATTTAACTATGGCTACACCTTC.